This T cell receptor beta chain was found in a study of blood T cell repertoires in COVID-19. Study at large: The United States, Italy and Spain supplied acute and convalescent COVID-19 samples. Sample material is recorded as cDNA or gDNA derived from T cells, B-cell-depleted T cells, or PBMCs.

Germline CDR1 is LNHDA and CDR2 is SQIVND (reference sequence). The CDR3 is made up of 19 amino acids. V was pared by 3 bases and J by 0 bases, with 6 bases of the junction left unmatched. In the authors' workflow: Cell counts per sample came from amplifying reference gene primers. TCRdb's table, derived via immunoSEQ multiplex PCR, lists solely in-frame clones and lacks some. The V and J calls and clone size are taken from that table; D and trimming were inferred from the DNA. The data show about 440,000 clones, with roughly 87% seen just once and just under 2% held by the top ten. Each participant's cohort was designated according to participant-reported clinical history.

The sample consisted of PBMCs or T cells enriched from blood (not recorded which). This clonotype was sampled from a woman under 30 with acute COVID-19. The genes are TRBV19 and TRBJ2-1; 15 nucleotides line up with TRBD2. In nucleotides, the CDR3 is TGTGCCAGTAGTATTGGACTAGCGGGAGGGCTTCGCTCCTACAATGAGCAGTTCTTC. This sequence encodes CASSIGLAGGLRSYNEQFF.